These 14 T cell receptor beta chains came from one sample sequenced in a study of blood T cell repertoires in COVID-19. Repertoires were generated with immunoSEQ multiplex PCR, while TCRdb's copy carries only in-frame clones and drops some. The sample includes over 200,000 clones, approximately 80% of them seen just once. Material: PBMCs or T cells enriched from blood (not recorded which). The receptor source for this set is a woman aged 45-60 years with acute COVID-19.

This sequence joins TRBV19 and TRBJ1-1, with TRBD1 matching over 7 bases. Trimming took 3 bases from V and 4 from J; bases not matched to a gene: 5. The CDR3 has 14 residues. From germline, CDR1 is LNHDA and CDR2 SQIVND (reference sequence). CDR3 sequence: CASSMRGLGTEAFF. The DNA for the CDR3 is TGTGCCAGTAGTATGAGGGGGCTGGGCACTGAAGCTTTCTTT.

V gene TRBV5-1 combines with J gene TRBJ1-1; the D gene is possibly TRBD1 (5 bases). This CDR3 comprises 15 residues. Trimming stripped 5 bases from V and 0 bases from J, with 14 bases between. From germline, CDR1 is SGHRS and CDR2 YFSETQ. The CDR3 sequence is CASSAATVLNTEAFF. The DNA of the CDR3 is TGCGCCAGCAGTGCCGCGACAGTCCTGAACACTGAAGCTTTCTTT.

The rearrangement uses TRBV28 and TRBJ1-4, with 9 nucleotides matching TRBD1. CDR3 length: 14 residues. Germline V gives CDR1 MDHEN, CDR2 SYDVKM. Unmatched junction bases numbered 5, after V lost 4 bases and J lost 8 bases. CDR3 amino acids: CASSSGQGGEKLFF. CDR3 in DNA: TGTGCCAGCAGTTCGGGACAGGGTGGGGAAAAACTGTTTTTT.

The gene calls are TRBV27 and TRBJ2-7; 7 bases are a match to TRBD1. This CDR3 has 16 residues. The germline gives CDR1 MNHEY, CDR2 SMNVEV (reference sequence). The V segment lost 0 bases and the J segment 4 bases; nucleotides outside the gene matches: 9. The CDR3: CASSLSGRTGKYEQYF. CDR3 DNA: TGTGCCAGCAGTTTATCGGGTAGGACAGGAAAGTACGAGCAGTACTTC.

The V gene is TRBV7-9, the J gene TRBJ2-1; TRBD1 aligns across 7 bases. Germline-derived CDR1 and CDR2 are SEHNR and FQNEAQ (reference sequence). J was trimmed by 5 bases and V by 5 bases; bases with no gene match: 9. The CDR3 has 15 residues. The CDR3 nucleotides read TGTGCCAGCAGCCTGGGACAGAAGATGGACAATGAGCAGTTCTTC. It specifies CASSLGQKMDNEQFF. Combining the CDR3 with reference TRBV7-9 and TRBJ2-1 gives the whole variable domain DTGVSQNPRHKITKRGQNVTFRCDPISEHNRLYWYRQTLGQGPEFLTYFQNEAQLEKSRLLSDRFSAERPKGSFSTLEIQRTEQGDSAMYLCASSLGQKMDNEQFFGPGTRLTVL.

This chain links TRBV6-5 with TRBJ2-7; no clear D gene. Germline CDR1 reads MNHEY; CDR2 reads SVGAGI. The CDR3 is 13 residues long. Trimming stripped 6 bases from V and 0 bases from J, with 9 bases between. For the CDR3, the DNA is TGTGCCAGCAGCGACACCTTCTCCTACGAGCAGTACTTC. Translation: CASSDTFSYEQYF.

This sequence joins TRBV19 and TRBJ2-7, with TRBD1 identical over 8 bases. The CDR3 length is 15 residues. Germline lookup yields CDR1 LNHDA and CDR2 SQIVND (reference sequence). The trim removed 1 base at V and 3 bases at J, leaving 5 bases unmatched. The CDR3 region has the DNA TGTGCCAGTAGTATAGGGGGGACAGGTAACTACGAGCAGTACTTC. The encoded protein is CASSIGGTGNYEQYF.

In its sample, this clone was seen a few times. The chain recombines TRBV6-6 with TRBJ2-1; D perhaps matches TRBD2 (5 bases). This CDR3 has 15 residues. Trimming removed 6 bases at V and 7 bases at J, with 19 bases between. Germline CDR1 and CDR2: MNHNY and SVGAGI (reference sequence). The chain's CDR3 is CASRRRTSSRNEQFF. The DNA of the CDR3 is TGTGCCAGCAGACGCAGAACTAGTTCTAGGAATGAGCAGTTCTTC.

The rearrangement joins TRBV7-9 to TRBJ1-1; D ambiguous. The CDR3 runs 15 residues. Germline values: CDR1 SEHNR, CDR2 FQNEAQ (reference sequence). Trimming stripped 1 base from V and 0 bases from J, with 9 bases between. The DNA of the CDR3 is TGTGCCAGCAGCTTAGGCGGGATATTGAACACTGAAGCTTTCTTT. The encoded protein is CASSLGGILNTEAFF.

The chain links TRBV5-4 to TRBJ2-3; D unresolved. Germline loops: CDR1 SGHNT, CDR2 YYREEE (reference sequence). The CDR3 is 13 amino acids. V was clipped by 6 bases and J by 2 bases, with 10 bases between them. CDR3 in amino acids: CASTRRFTDTQYF. The CDR3 bases are TGTGCCAGCACACGGAGATTCACAGATACGCAGTATTTT.

The chain has TRBV5-1 and TRBJ2-1, with D perhaps TRBD1 (5 bases). Looked up from germline, CDR1 is SGHRS and CDR2 is YFSETQ. Trimming stripped 1 base from V and 0 bases from J, with 11 bases between. CDR3 size: 16 residues. The CDR3 DNA is TGCGCCAGCAGCTTGCTGGGGCCGAGCTCCTACAATGAGCAGTTCTTC. Encoded protein: CASSLLGPSSYNEQFF.

In this sample, this clone turned up once. The chain joins TRBV6-5 to TRBJ2-3, with D hard to call. Deletions cut 5 bases from V and 4 bases from J, with 10 bases between. Germline lookup yields CDR1 MNHEY and CDR2 SVGAGI. CDR3 length: 13 amino acids. Here the CDR3 reads CASSRGWSDTQYF. Here the CDR3 DNA reads TGTGCCAGCAGTCGAGGTTGGTCAGATACGCAGTATTTT.

The V call is TRBV7-2, the J call TRBJ2-7; 12 nucleotides line up with TRBD1. The germline CDR1 and CDR2 sequences are SGHTA and FQGNSA. This CDR3 has 16 amino acids. Trimming removed 2 bases from V and 7 bases from J; junction bases left unmatched: 9. The CDR3 nucleotides are TGTGCCAGCAGCTTAACTTCCGGGACAGGGGGCAGAGAGCAGTACTTC. This sequence encodes CASSLTSGTGGREQYF.

This clone was counted between two and nine times. The rearrangement joins TRBV5-4 to TRBJ2-7; D remains ambiguous. Germline assignment: CDR1 SGHNT and CDR2 YYREEE (reference sequence). The CDR3 is 13 residues long. The V end was cut by 4 bases, the J end by 5 bases, with 13 bases between. The CDR3, as DNA: TGTGCCAGCAGCCCACAGCCCCTGGACGAGCAGTACTTC. This gives the protein CASSPQPLDEQYF.